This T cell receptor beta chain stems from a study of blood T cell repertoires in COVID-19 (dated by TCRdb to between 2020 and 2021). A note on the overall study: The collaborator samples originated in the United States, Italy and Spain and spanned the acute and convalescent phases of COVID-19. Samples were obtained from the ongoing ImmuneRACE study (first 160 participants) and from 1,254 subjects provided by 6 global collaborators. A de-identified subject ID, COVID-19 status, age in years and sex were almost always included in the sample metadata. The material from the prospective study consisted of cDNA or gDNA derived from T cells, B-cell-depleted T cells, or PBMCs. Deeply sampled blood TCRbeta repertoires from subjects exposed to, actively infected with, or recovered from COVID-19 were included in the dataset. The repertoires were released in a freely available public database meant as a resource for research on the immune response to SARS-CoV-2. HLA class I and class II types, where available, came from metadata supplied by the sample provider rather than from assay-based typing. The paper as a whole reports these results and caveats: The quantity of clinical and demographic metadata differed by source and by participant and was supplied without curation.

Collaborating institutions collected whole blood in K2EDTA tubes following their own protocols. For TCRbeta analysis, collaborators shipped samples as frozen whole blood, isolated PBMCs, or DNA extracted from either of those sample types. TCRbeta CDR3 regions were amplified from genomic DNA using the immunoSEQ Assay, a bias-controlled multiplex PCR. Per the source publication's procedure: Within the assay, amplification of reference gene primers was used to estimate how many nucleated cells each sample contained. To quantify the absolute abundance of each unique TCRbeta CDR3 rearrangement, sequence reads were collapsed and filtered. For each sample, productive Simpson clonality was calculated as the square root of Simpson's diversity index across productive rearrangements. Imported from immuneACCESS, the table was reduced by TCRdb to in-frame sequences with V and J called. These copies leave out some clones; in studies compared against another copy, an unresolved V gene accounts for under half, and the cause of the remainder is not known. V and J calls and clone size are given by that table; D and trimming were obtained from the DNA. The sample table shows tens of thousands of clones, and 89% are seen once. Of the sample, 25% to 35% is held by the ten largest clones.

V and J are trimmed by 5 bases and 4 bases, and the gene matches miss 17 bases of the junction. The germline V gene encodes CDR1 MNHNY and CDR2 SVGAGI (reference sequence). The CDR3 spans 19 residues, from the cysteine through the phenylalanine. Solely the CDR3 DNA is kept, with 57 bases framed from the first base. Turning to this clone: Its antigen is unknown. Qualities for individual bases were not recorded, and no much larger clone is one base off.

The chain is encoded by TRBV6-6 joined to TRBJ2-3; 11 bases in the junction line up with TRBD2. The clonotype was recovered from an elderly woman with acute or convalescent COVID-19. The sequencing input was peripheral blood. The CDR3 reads CASSLRRGSGGESSDTQYF. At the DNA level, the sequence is TGTGCCAGCAGTCTCCGTCGGGGTAGCGGGGGGGAGAGTTCAGATACGCAGTATTTT.